These 10 T cell receptor beta chains were all obtained from the same sample, sequenced in a study of shared clonotypes between healthy human individuals. Sequencing was performed with immunoSEQ multiplex PCR; in TCRdb, only in-frame clones are kept and a portion is missing. This sample has more than 2,000,000 clones, with 80% to 95% found just once. The sample consisted of naive CD4+ T cells from PBMCs. The sample's subset: CD45RA+ positively selected. The receptors shown here come from a man in his late teens or twenties in good health. Some clones in this sample may be carry-over from other donors' samples.

The rearrangement joins TRBV9 to TRBJ1-1; TRBD1 aligns across 7 bases. This CDR3 is 17 amino acids long. Germline lookup yields CDR1 SGDLS and CDR2 YYNGEE. J was trimmed by 3 bases and V by 0 bases; bases with no gene match: 11. The CDR3: CASSVVGLRGGDTEAFF. DNA of the CDR3: TGTGCCAGCAGCGTAGTGGGTTTGAGAGGGGGCGACACTGAAGCTTTCTTT.

In nucleotides, the CDR3 is TGTGCCAGCAGCGCGGGGGACAGGGGGAGAGCTGGGGCCAACGTCCTGACTTTC. It yields the protein CASSAGDRGRAGANVLTF. The chain links TRBV9 to TRBJ2-6, with 11 bases matching TRBD1. This CDR3 region has 18 residues. Losses at the gene ends were 3 bases for V and 2 bases for J; bases not matched to a gene: 7. The germline V gene has CDR1 SGDLS and CDR2 YYNGEE.

The chain couples TRBV10-2 to TRBJ2-1; D remains ambiguous. This CDR3 comprises 13 residues. CDR1 WSHSY and CDR2 SAAADI come from the germline V gene. Trimming took 2 bases from V and 9 from J, leaving 11 bases between them. The CDR3 DNA follows: TGCGCCAGCAGTGAGACTGAGGCGCGTGAGCAGTTCTTC. Amino acid sequence: CASSETEAREQFF.

This chain connects TRBV7-9 to TRBJ2-1; the match to TRBD2 covers 8 bases. V dropped 5 bases and J dropped 8; count of bases not matched to a gene: 14. Germline-derived CDR1 and CDR2 are SEHNR and FQNEAQ (reference sequence). The length of the CDR3 is 16 residues. CDR3 region: CASSPTMSGGPYEQFF. For the CDR3, the DNA is TGTGCCAGCAGCCCCACTATGTCGGGAGGGCCCTATGAGCAGTTCTTC.

This clone was counted between two and nine times. Other DNA sequences in the same sample also yield this CDR3. This sequence joins TRBV7-9 and TRBJ2-3; possibly TRBD1 for D (5 bases). Trimming stripped 1 base from V and 0 bases from J, with 5 bases between. Looked up from germline, CDR1 is SEHNR and CDR2 is FQNEAQ (reference sequence). The CDR3 contains 14 residues. As DNA, the CDR3 is TGTGCCAGCAGCTTAGACAGGAGCACAGATACGCAGTATTTT. It is translated as CASSLDRSTDTQYF.

The chain employs TRBV7-3 and TRBJ2-1; perhaps D is TRBD1 or TRBD2 (5 bases each). Germline CDR1 SGHTA, CDR2 FQGTGA. V was shortened by 6 bases and J by 9 bases, with 24 bases between the two germline ends. The CDR3 length is 16 residues. The CDR3 loop reads CASSPARAIFGAEQFF. In DNA form, the CDR3 reads TGTGCCAGCAGTCCTGCAAGAGCGATCTTCGGGGCTGAGCAGTTCTTC.

Comment on this clone: At one of its ends the junction is not consistent with the germline gene, which may arise from a read error. The chain carries TRBV5-1 and TRBJ1-1; D is unresolved. The CDR3 is 12 residues long. Looked up from germline, CDR1 is SGHRS and CDR2 is YFSETQ. The CDR3 nucleotides read TGCGCCAGCAGAAACATGAATACTGAAGCTTTCTTT. This encodes CASRNMNTEAFF.

The V gene is TRBV6-6, the J gene TRBJ2-5, with D possibly being TRBD1 (6 bases). V lost 1 base to trimming and J lost 5 bases, with 11 bases between them. The CDR3 totals 14 residues. CDR1 and CDR2 (germline): MNHNY, SVGAGI (reference sequence). CDR3 residues: CASSYFSQGETQYF. For the CDR3, the DNA is TGTGCCAGCAGTTACTTCTCCCAGGGGGAGACCCAGTACTTC.

The count of this clone is one. V gene TRBV7-6 combines with J gene TRBJ2-2; TRBD2 is a possible D gene (5 bases). V was shortened by 5 bases and J by 0 bases, with 10 bases between the two germline ends. CDR3 length: 15 residues. Germline CDR1 SGHVS, CDR2 FNYEAQ. CDR3 sequence reads: CASSVGGPNTGELFF. As DNA, the CDR3 is TGTGCCAGCAGCGTAGGCGGGCCGAACACCGGGGAGCTGTTTTTT.

This sequence joins TRBV9 and TRBJ2-5, with TRBD1 identical over 9 bases. The germline CDR1 and CDR2 sequences are SGDLS and YYNGEE. V was clipped by 3 bases and J by 1 base; unmatched bases: 4. The CDR3 covers 15 residues. The DNA of the CDR3 is TGTGCCAGCAGCGAAGGGACAGGGAGCCAAGAGACCCAGTACTTC. Translation: CASSEGTGSQETQYF.